This T cell receptor beta chain originates from a study of T cell repertoires in cytomegalovirus infection. Study background: Public TCR beta signatures marked donors with CMV infection and the matching HLA.

This clonotype was detected only a few times. TCRdb re-called the reads with MiXCR, one entry per CDR3 protein. Of more than 150,000 distinct CDR3 sequences detected, about 30% appear once; the ten largest clones hold about 28%. Germline-derived CDR1 and CDR2 are ENHRY and SYGVKD. The J segment lost 5 bases and the V segment lost 6 bases, leaving 13 bases of the junction unmatched. This CDR3 region has 17 residues. The material sequenced was PBMCs. The chain joins TRBV10-3 to TRBJ2-5, with 12 bases aligning to TRBD2. This TCR was recovered from a human donor in good health (CMV status not recorded). Some clones in this sample may be carry-over from other donors' samples. The CDR3 is CAISSPLAGGLGETQYF. For the CDR3, the DNA is TGTGCCATCAGCTCCCCCCTAGCGGGGGGGCTGGGGGAGACCCAGTACTTC.